These T cell receptor beta chains were read from a single sample in a study of T cell responses to AZD1222 COVID-19 vaccine. The data were produced by immunoSEQ multiplex PCR, yet TCRdb's version contains in-frame clones alone and is incomplete. There are about 160,000 clones in the sample; around 93% occur only once, and around 1.8% lies in the top ten. Sample: peripheral blood, taken on day 0 of AZD1222 vaccination. The receptor source for this set is an adult in good health. Both conserved end residues are part of each CDR3. D genes are given only for firm matches. The size entry is marked missing in some rows and otherwise reads once, few, many or a size class.

d_gene	j_gene	abundance	v_gene	CDR3nt	CDR3aa
TRBD2	TRBJ2-7	.	TRBV4-1	TGCGCCAGCAGCCAAGAAGGCTTTCGGACTAGCGGGAGGTTGGATGAGCAGTACTTC	CASSQEGFRTSGRLDEQYF
.	TRBJ1-4	.	TRBV2	TGTGCCAGCACCTGGCTTGGGCTGGGGGAAAAACTGTTTTTT	CASTWLGLGEKLFF
TRBD1	TRBJ2-3	.	TRBV29-1	TGCAGCGTACCGGGACAGGGATTAGATACGCAGTATTTT	CSVPGQGLDTQYF
.	TRBJ2-7	.	TRBV11-2	TGTGCCAGCAGCTTAGTAAGCAACGAGCAGTACTTC	CASSLVSNEQYF
.	TRBJ1-2	.	TRBV29-1	TGCAGCGCAGGTTTATTGGATGGCTACACCTTC	CSAGLLDGYTF
.	TRBJ1-6	.	TRBV27	TGTGCCAGCAGTTTCGGGCAGTCAAATTCACCCCTCCACTTT	CASSFGQSNSPLHF
TRBD1	TRBJ1-1	once	TRBV11-2	TGTGCCAGCAGCTCCAGCTTACAGGGGGCGGGGGCGGCTTTCTTT	CASSSSLQGAGAAFF
.	TRBJ1-5	.	TRBV6-5	TGTGCCAGCAGTTACGGAGATGGACAGCCCCAGCATTTT	CASSYGDGQPQHF
.	TRBJ1-2	.	TRBV29-1	TGCAGCGTTCTCGCTGGCGGTTCTAACTATGGCTACACCTTC	CSVLAGGSNYGYTF
.	TRBJ2-3	.	TRBV9	TGTGCCAGCAGCGTCCAACCGAGAGGAGATACGCAGTATTTT	CASSVQPRGDTQYF
.	TRBJ1-3	.	TRBV18	TGTGCCAGCTCGTCATATATAAGCGCGGTAAACACCATATATTTT	CASSSYISAVNTIYF
TRBD1	TRBJ1-1	.	TRBV19	TGTGCCAGTAGTAAGACAGGGTTGAACACTGAAGCTTTCTTT	CASSKTGLNTEAFF
TRBD1	TRBJ1-5	.	TRBV28	TGTGCCAGCAGTTTCTGGACAGGGGTTTATCAGCCCCAGCATTTT	CASSFWTGVYQPQHF
.	TRBJ2-7	.	TRBV12-3/TRBV12-4	TGTGCCAGCAGATTAGGGTCCCCCTACGAGCAGTACTTC	CASRLGSPYEQYF
.	TRBJ2-5	.	TRBV9	TGTGCCAGCAGCGTAGTGGCAGGGGTCCGAGAGACCCAGTACTTC	CASSVVAGVRETQYF
.	TRBJ2-4	.	TRBV5-1	TGCGCCAGCAGCCCCCGCGGGTCCTTAGCCAAAAACATTCAGTACTTC	CASSPRGSLAKNIQYF
.	TRBJ1-5	.	TRBV28	TGTGCCAGTGGGGTCCCTAGCAATCAGCCCCAGCATTTT	CASGVPSNQPQHF
.	TRBJ1-1	.	TRBV3-1/TRBV3-2	TGTGCCAGCAGCCAAGACGACACTTGGAACACTGAAGCTTTCTTT	CASSQDDTWNTEAFF
.	TRBJ1-1	.	TRBV10-3	TGTGCCATCAGGCGCGGTATGAACACTGAAGCTTTCTTT	CAIRRGMNTEAFF
.	TRBJ2-2	.	TRBV27	TGTGCCAGCAGTTTAAGGGCAGGGGAGTTCGGGGAGCTGTTTTTT	CASSLRAGEFGELFF
.	TRBJ2-6	.	TRBV20-1	TGCAGTGCTAGTGATTCATCACACTCTGGGGCCAACGTCCTGACTTTC	CSASDSSHSGANVLTF
TRBD2	TRBJ2-1	few	TRBV4-2	TGTGCCAGCAGCCAAGGACTAGCGGGGAACAATGAGCAGTTCTTC	CASSQGLAGNNEQFF
.	TRBJ1-5	.	TRBV30	TGTGCCTGGAGTCTGGGGAGCAATCAGCCCCAGCATTTT	CAWSLGSNQPQHF
.	TRBJ1-2	.	TRBV19	TGTGCCAGTAGTATTTGGGGGCCAGTTCAACAAACCGGCTATGGCTACACCTTC	CASSIWGPVQQTGYGYTF
.	TRBJ1-1	.	TRBV27	TGTGCCAGCAGTTTATCCACGGTGGGCACTGAAGCTTTCTTT	CASSLSTVGTEAFF
TRBD1	TRBJ2-1	.	TRBV6-1	TGTGCCAGCAGTGAATACAGGGGGGATCTCGATGAGCAGTTCTTC	CASSEYRGDLDEQFF
.	TRBJ1-6	.	TRBV2	TGTGCCAGCAGGAAGACCTTAGAAAAGAGCTCCTATAATTCACCCCTCCACTTT	CASRKTLEKSSYNSPLHF
.	TRBJ2-2	once	TRBV18	TGTGCCAGCTCACTTTCGACGGACTTCGGGGAGCTGTTTTTT	CASSLSTDFGELFF
.	TRBJ1-2	.	TRBV2	TGTGCCAGCAGGGCCGACACCTATGGCTACACCTTC	CASRADTYGYTF
.	TRBJ1-5	.	TRBV12-3/TRBV12-4	TGTGCCAGCAGTATGGGAGGCAATCAGCCCCAGCATTTT	CASSMGGNQPQHF
TRBD1	TRBJ1-1	once	TRBV27	TGTGCCAGCAGTTGGGGACAGGGGAACACTGAAGCTTTCTTT	CASSWGQGNTEAFF
TRBD1	TRBJ2-7	once	TRBV14	TGTGCCAGCAGCCTTCACAGGGGCCTCCTAAGCTACGAGCAGTACTTC	CASSLHRGLLSYEQYF
.	TRBJ1-4	.	TRBV6-5	TGTGCCAGCAGTTACTCACCAGGGAACAATGAAAAACTGTTTTTT	CASSYSPGNNEKLFF
TRBD1	TRBJ2-7	.	TRBV28	TGTGCCAGCAGTCCCCCCCAGGGGGCTGTCGAAGAGCAGTACTTC	CASSPPQGAVEEQYF
.	TRBJ1-2	.	TRBV7-7	TGTGCTAGCAGCTTAGTCAGGATAATCTATGGCTACACCTTC	CASSLVRIIYGYTF
.	TRBJ1-3	.	TRBV9	TGTGCCAGCAGCGTAGGAAACACCATATATTTT	CASSVGNTIYF
.	TRBJ1-2	.	TRBV28	TGTGCCAGCTGGCGGGGAAATAACTATGGCTACACCTTC	CASWRGNNYGYTF
TRBD2	TRBJ2-5	.	TRBV5-1	TGCGCCAGCAGCTGGCGGGAGCCCGAGACCCAGTACTTC	CASSWREPETQYF
.	TRBJ2-3	.	TRBV3-1/TRBV3-2	TGTGCCAGCACCTCCCTGGGAGATACGCAGTATTTT	CASTSLGDTQYF
.	TRBJ2-2	.	TRBV6-5	TGTGCCAGTCGAGGGGGTCCGCACACCGGGGAGCTGTTTTTT	CASRGGPHTGELFF
TRBD1	TRBJ1-1	.	TRBV30	TGTGCCTGGAGTGCCACGGGACAGGGGGGCACTGAAGCTTTCTTT	CAWSATGQGGTEAFF
.	TRBJ2-1	.	TRBV2	TGTGCCAGCGCCCCCCACAGGGAGCCTGAGCAGTTCTTC	CASAPHREPEQFF